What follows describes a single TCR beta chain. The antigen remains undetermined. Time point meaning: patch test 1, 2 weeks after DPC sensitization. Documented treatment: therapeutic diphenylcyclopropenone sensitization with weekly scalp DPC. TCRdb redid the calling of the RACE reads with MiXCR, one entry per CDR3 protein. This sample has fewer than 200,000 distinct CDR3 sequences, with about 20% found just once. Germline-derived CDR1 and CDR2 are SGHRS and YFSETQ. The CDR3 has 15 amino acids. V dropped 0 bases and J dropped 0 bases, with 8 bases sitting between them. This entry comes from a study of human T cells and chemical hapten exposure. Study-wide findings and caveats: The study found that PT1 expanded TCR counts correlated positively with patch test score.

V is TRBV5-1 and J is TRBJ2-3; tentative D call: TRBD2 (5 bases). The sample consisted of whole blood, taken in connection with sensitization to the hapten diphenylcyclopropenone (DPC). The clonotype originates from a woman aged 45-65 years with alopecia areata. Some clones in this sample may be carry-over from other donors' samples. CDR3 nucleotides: TGCGCCAGCAGCTTGGTAGCGTCTAGCACAGATACGCAGTATTTT. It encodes CASSLVASSTDTQYF.